This entry lists 12 T cell receptor beta chains sequenced from one sample in a study of healthy donors' naive CD4 and CD8 T cells. A linear amplification protocol produced the TCR libraries from around 500 ng of total RNA. TCRdb itself ran the reads through MiXCR, one entry per CDR3 protein. The data contain about 180,000 distinct CDR3 sequences, around 70% of them seen just once; the ten biggest clones take up 2.3%. The specimen was naive CD4+ and CD8+ T cells sorted from blood, pooled from several donors. The receptors here all came from a pool of human donors in good health; the sample pools cells from several healthy donors.

The rearrangement links TRBV15 to TRBJ2-7, with 8 bases lining up with TRBD1. The CDR3 is made up of 14 amino acids. Germline CDR1 is LNHNV and CDR2 is YYDKDF (reference sequence). With V trimmed by 5 bases and J by 2 bases, 5 bases remained unmatched. CDR3 protein: CATSWSQGAYEQYV. The DNA of the CDR3 is TGTGCCACCAGCTGGTCACAGGGGGCCTACGAGCAGTACGTC.

This chain uses TRBV6-6 with TRBJ2-7; the match to TRBD1 covers 9 bases. The germline gives CDR1 MNHNY, CDR2 SVGAGI (reference sequence). V trimming: 5 bases; J trimming: 2 bases; junction bases outside the gene matches: 4. CDR3 length equals 14 residues. CDR3 DNA: TGTGCCAGCAGTACAGACAGGGGGACCTACGAGCAGTACTTC. Amino acid sequence: CASSTDRGTYEQYF.

The chain carries TRBV12-5 and TRBJ1-1; the D gene is possibly TRBD1 (6 bases). There are 16 residues in the CDR3. Trimming removed 0 bases at V and 1 base at J, with 12 bases between. Germline CDR1 and CDR2: LGHNT and FRNRAP. This CDR3 reads CASGLVPGARNTEAFF. The CDR3, as DNA: TGTGCTAGTGGTTTGGTACCGGGGGCCCGGAACACTGAAGCTTTCTTT.

The chain is built from TRBV11-1 and TRBJ1-4, with D unclear. V was trimmed by 3 bases and J by 0 bases, leaving 11 bases between them. The CDR3 has 16 amino acids. Germline CDR1 is SGHAT and CDR2 is FQDESV (reference sequence). The CDR3 loop is CASSFGSRTTNEKLFF. The DNA of the CDR3 is TGTGCCAGCAGCTTCGGTAGCCGAACAACTAATGAAAAACTGTTTTTT. The variable domain in full, completed from reference TRBV11-1 and TRBJ1-4, reads EAEVAQSPRYKITEKSQAVAFWCDPISGHATLYWYRQILGQGPELLVQFQDESVVDDSQLPKDRFSAERLKGVDSTLKIQPAELGDSAMYLCASSFGSRTTNEKLFFGSGTQLSVL.

The V gene is TRBV24-1, the J gene TRBJ2-2; D might be TRBD1 or TRBD2, each matching 5 bases. Trimming took 5 bases from V and 6 from J, leaving 6 bases between them. The germline V gene has CDR1 KGHDR and CDR2 SFDVKD. The CDR3 contains 12 residues. The CDR3 protein is CATSGGAGELFF. The CDR3 DNA reads TGTGCCACCAGTGGAGGGGCCGGGGAGCTGTTTTTT.

This chain links TRBV18 with TRBJ2-5; the match to TRBD1 covers 7 bases. V gave up 0 bases and J gave up 2 bases; unmatched junction bases: 6. The CDR3 is made up of 16 amino acids. CDR1 is KGHSH, CDR2 LQKENI, per germline. In nucleotides, the CDR3 is TGTGCCAGCTCACCACCGAACGAGGACAGGCAAGAGACCCAGTACTTC. The encoded protein is CASSPPNEDRQETQYF.

This rearrangement joins TRBV6-4 to TRBJ2-6, with D perhaps matching TRBD1 (5 bases). Germline lookup yields CDR1 MRHNA and CDR2 SNTAGT. This CDR3 is built from 15 residues. Trimming removed 4 bases from V and 0 bases from J, with 7 bases in between. The chain's CDR3 is CASSGGGSGANVLTF. In nucleotides, the CDR3 is TGTGCCAGCAGTGGGGGCGGCTCTGGGGCCAACGTCCTGACTTTC.

The chain uses TRBV30 and TRBJ2-4, with 7 bases aligning to TRBD1. CDR1 is GTSNPN and CDR2 is SVGIG in the germline V gene (reference sequence). The CDR3 is 13 residues long. The trim removed 3 bases at V and 7 bases at J, leaving 6 bases unmatched. The CDR3 loop reads CAWSPLTGNIQYF. The CDR3 region has the DNA TGTGCCTGGAGCCCCCTGACAGGGAACATTCAGTACTTC.

The rearrangement joins TRBV30 to TRBJ2-3; D not certain. Germline V CDR1 and CDR2: GTSNPN, SVGIG (reference sequence). The CDR3 is 12 amino acids. Trimming took 1 base from V and 6 from J, leaving 8 bases between them. The CDR3 bases are TGTGCCTGGAGTGACTTAAGGGATACGCAGTATTTT. Its translation: CAWSDLRDTQYF.

This clonotype was picked up a small number of times. The CDR3 sequence: CSVRGLAGWRDTQYF. CDR3 DNA: TGCAGCGTCCGAGGACTAGCGGGATGGCGCGATACGCAGTATTTT. The chain employs TRBV29-1 and TRBJ2-3; 12 nucleotides agree with TRBD2. The germline V gene has CDR1 SQVTM and CDR2 ANQGSEA. This CDR3 region has 15 residues. Trimming removed 6 bases from V and 6 bases from J; junction bases left unmatched: 10.

The chain uses TRBV30 and TRBJ1-1, with TRBD1 as a possible D gene (6 bases). V was clipped by 3 bases and J by 4 bases, with 12 bases between them. This CDR3 is 13 amino acids long. Germline V gene lookup returns CDR1 GTSNPN and CDR2 SVGIG (reference sequence). The CDR3 loop is CAWRRAQGTEAFF. Written as DNA, the CDR3 is TGTGCCTGGAGGAGGGCACAGGGCACTGAAGCTTTCTTT.

The chain uses TRBV6-6 and TRBJ2-1; D unresolved. V was clipped by 4 bases and J by 7 bases, with 11 bases between them. This CDR3 has 13 residues. Germline CDR1 and CDR2: MNHNY and SVGAGI (reference sequence). CDR3 in amino acids: CASSSLDGNEQFF. CDR3 sequence (DNA): TGTGCCAGCAGTTCCTTGGACGGGAATGAGCAGTTCTTC.